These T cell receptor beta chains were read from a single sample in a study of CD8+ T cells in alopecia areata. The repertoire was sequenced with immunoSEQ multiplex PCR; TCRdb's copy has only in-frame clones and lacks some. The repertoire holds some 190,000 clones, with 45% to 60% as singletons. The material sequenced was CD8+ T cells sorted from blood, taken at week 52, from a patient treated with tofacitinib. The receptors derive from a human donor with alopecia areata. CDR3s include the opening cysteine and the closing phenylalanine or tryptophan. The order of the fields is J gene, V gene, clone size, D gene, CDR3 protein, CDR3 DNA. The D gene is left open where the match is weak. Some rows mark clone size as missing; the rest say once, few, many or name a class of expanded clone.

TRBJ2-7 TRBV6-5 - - CASSSSDSPSYYEQYF TGTGCCAGCAGTTCCTCGGACAGCCCATCCTACTACGAGCAGTACTTC
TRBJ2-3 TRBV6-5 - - CASSYSGVGDTQYF TGTGCCAGCAGTTACTCAGGGGTGGGGGATACGCAGTATTTT
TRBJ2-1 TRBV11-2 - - CASSPFGGSYNEQFF TGTGCCAGCAGCCCTTTTGGGGGTTCCTACAATGAGCAGTTCTTC
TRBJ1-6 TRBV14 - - CASSQGDSPLHF TGTGCCAGCAGCCAAGGCGATTCACCCCTCCACTTT
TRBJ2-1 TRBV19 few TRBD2 CASNRMAGGRNEQFF TGTGCCAGTAACCGTATGGCGGGGGGGCGTAATGAGCAGTTCTTC
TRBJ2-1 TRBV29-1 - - CSVDSPGAYNEQFF TGCAGCGTTGATTCGCCAGGGGCGTACAATGAGCAGTTCTTC
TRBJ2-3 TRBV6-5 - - CASSYSPSQGPDTQYF TGTGCCAGCAGTTACTCGCCCTCACAGGGACCAGATACGCAGTATTTT
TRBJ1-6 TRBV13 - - CASSTSNGRPWNSPLHF TGTGCCAGCAGCACCTCGAACGGACGGCCTTGGAATTCACCCCTCCACTTT
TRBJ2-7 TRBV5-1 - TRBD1 CASSTLDRSGYEQYF TGCGCCAGCAGCACCTTGGACAGGTCAGGCTACGAGCAGTACTTC
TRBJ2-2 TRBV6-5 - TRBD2 CASSSSGGNTGELFF TGTGCCAGTAGTTCCAGCGGGGGGAACACCGGGGAGCTGTTTTTT
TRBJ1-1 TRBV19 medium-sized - CASSKRQEWAEAFF TGTGCCAGTAGTAAAAGGCAGGAGTGGGCTGAAGCTTTCTTT
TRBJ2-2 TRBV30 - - CAWTATGELFF TGTGCCTGGACCGCTACCGGGGAGCTGTTTTTT
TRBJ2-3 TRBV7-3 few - CASSLGGRSDTQYF TGTGCCAGCAGCCTGGGGGGTCGCTCAGATACGCAGTATTTT
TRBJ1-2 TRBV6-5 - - CASGGANYGYTF TGTGCCAGCGGGGGGGCGAACTATGGCTACACCTTC
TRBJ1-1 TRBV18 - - CASSPRRGEWGTEAFF TGTGCCAGCTCACCACGGCGCGGGGAATGGGGCACTGAAGCTTTCTTT
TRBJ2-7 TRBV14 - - CASSQGSSGTLSYEQYF TGTGCCAGCAGCCAAGGGTCGTCCGGGACACTCTCCTACGAGCAGTACTTC
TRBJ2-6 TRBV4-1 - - CASSQWGSGANVLTF TGCGCCAGCAGCCAATGGGGGTCTGGGGCCAACGTCCTGACTTTC
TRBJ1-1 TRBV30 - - CAWSYGNTEAFF TGTGCCTGGAGTTATGGCAACACTGAAGCTTTCTTT
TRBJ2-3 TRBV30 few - CAWSVDRTSTDTQYF TGTGCCTGGAGTGTAGACAGGACAAGCACAGATACGCAGTATTTT
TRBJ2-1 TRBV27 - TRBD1 CASSLTGGGSEQFF TGTGCCAGCAGTTTAACAGGGGGCGGGTCTGAGCAGTTCTTC
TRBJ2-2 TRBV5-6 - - CASSLREGDTGELFF TGTGCCAGCAGCTTAAGGGAGGGGGACACCGGGGAGCTGTTTTTT
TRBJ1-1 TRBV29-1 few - CSVVPRGTEAFF TGCAGCGTTGTTCCCCGAGGAACTGAAGCTTTCTTT